This TCR beta chain was captured by sequencing in a study of identical twins. The V gene lost 0 bases and the J gene lost 2 bases, with 11 bases spanning the gap. Germline CDR1 and CDR2: SGHDT and YYEEEE. This CDR3 has 15 amino acids. TCRdb called the 5' RACE reads again in MiXCR, with one record for every CDR3 protein. The sample carries about 570,000 distinct CDR3 sequences, more than 9% recorded once. The data also belong to a second study, concerning yellow fever vaccine responses in identical twins. Turning to that study: Twins reportedly showed a vaccine T cell response that seemed partly convergent and partly personalized.

This clonotype was sampled from a young woman in good health. What was sequenced was PBMCs. The chain employs TRBV5-6 and TRBJ1-2, with a tentative D call TRBD1 (6 bases). CDR3 in DNA: TGTGCCAGCAGCTTGGCACCGGGACAAAACTATGGCTACACCTTC. As protein: CASSLAPGQNYGYTF.